This T cell receptor beta chain was recovered during a study of blood T cell repertoires in COVID-19. Study background: Sites across the United States, Italy and Spain contributed samples from acute and convalescent COVID-19. Sources were T cells, B-cell-depleted T cells, or PBMCs; the material itself was cDNA or gDNA.

Germline trimming cut 5 bases from V and 5 bases from J; bases unmatched to any gene: 12. This CDR3 has 16 residues. Germline values: CDR1 SEHNR, CDR2 FQNEAQ (reference sequence). The authors' processing: Amplification with reference gene primers provided the estimates of nucleated cell counts. TCRdb keeps only in-frame clones here, not all; method: immunoSEQ multiplex PCR. Clonal size and the V and J genes are those of that table, whereas D and trimming came from the DNA. The repertoire holds 55,000 to 75,000 clones, with approximately 86% as singletons. The V and J genes are TRBV7-9 and TRBJ1-2, with TRBD1 matching over 9 bases. This TCR was sampled from a human donor with active COVID-19. The donor label of this sample is uncertain. The sample consisted of peripheral blood. CDR3 residues: CASSTGLGGQGYGYTF. The CDR3 DNA follows: TGTGCCAGCAGCACCGGCCTAGGGGGACAGGGTTATGGCTACACCTTC.